These 30 T cell receptor beta chains came from one sample sequenced in a study of T cell clusters in autoimmune cytopenias. Each sample's input was about 270 ng genomic DNA, 35,000 to 40,000 genome equivalents. One tube held mixed TRB-A and TRB-B primer pools for touch-down PCR. Following a re-call of the multiplex PCR reads, TCRdb has one entry per CDR3 protein and lacks DNA. The table lists 920 or so distinct CDR3 sequences. The sequenced sample was peripheral blood. These receptors came from a human donor with an autoimmune cytopenia or autoimmune hepatitis (not recorded which).

Judged by frequency, this clonotype is medium-sized. Here the CDR3 reads CASSQTGRTEAFF. The gene calls are TRBV6-1 and TRBJ1-1; TCRdb proposes TRBD1, but this gene call is untestable without DNA. The CDR3 has 13 amino acids. CDR1 and CDR2 (germline): MNHNS, SASEGT.

This clonotype is large (0.1 to 1%) by frequency. This rearrangement joins TRBV19 to TRBJ2-2. CDR3 size: 15 residues. From germline, CDR1 is LNHDA and CDR2 SQIVND (reference sequence). CDR3 residues: CASSIRNTNTGELFF. Filled out from reference TRBV19 and TRBJ2-2, the complete variable domain reads DGGITQSPKYLFRKEGQNVTLSCEQNLNHDAMYWYRQDPGQGLRLIYYSQIVNDFQKGDIAEGYSVSREKKESFPLTVTSAQKNPTAFYLCASSIRNTNTGELFFGEGSRLTVL.

Frequency places this clonotype as large. This chain links TRBV29-1 with TRBJ2-7; TCRdb designates TRBD1, a call that cannot be tested without DNA. Germline assignment: CDR1 SQVTM and CDR2 ANQGSEA. The CDR3 loop spans 14 amino acids. CDR3 protein: CSVGPGQGSYEQYF.

Judged by frequency, this clonotype is medium-sized (0.01 to 0.1%). The chain has TRBV30 and TRBJ2-7; TCRdb's D gene call, TRBD2, goes unchecked for lack of DNA. Germline-derived CDR1 and CDR2 are GTSNPN and SVGIG (reference sequence). This CDR3 comprises 20 residues. The CDR3 loop is CAWSGVGDRTSGRARYEQYF.

This clonotype ranks as large in terms of frequency. The V gene is TRBV6-5, the J gene TRBJ2-2. The CDR3 runs to 14 residues. The germline V gene has CDR1 MNHEY and CDR2 SVGAGI. The CDR3 sequence: CASMGSVNTGELFF.

V and J are TRBV5-1 and TRBJ1-6; TCRdb reports TRBD1, a call that lacks DNA to check it against. The CDR3 sequence is 16 residues long. Per germline, CDR1 SGHRS and CDR2 YFSETQ. The CDR3 here is CASSLAGAAYNSPLHF.

This clonotype shows up as medium-sized by frequency. V gene TRBV5-1 combines with J gene TRBJ2-7; TCRdb reports TRBD2, a call that lacks DNA to check it against. Germline lookup yields CDR1 SGHRS and CDR2 YFSETQ. The CDR3 has 15 residues. CDR3 in amino acids: CASSQGLAEIREQYF. The variable domain in full, completed from reference TRBV5-1 and TRBJ2-7, reads KAGVTQTPRYLIKTRGQQVTLSCSPISGHRSVSWYQQTPGQGLQFLFEYFSETQRNKGNFPGRFSGRQFSNSRSEMNVSTLELGDSALYLCASSQGLAEIREQYFGPGTRLTVT.

This clonotype is called medium-sized based on its frequency. The chain employs TRBV5-1 and TRBJ1-4; TCRdb's D call, TRBD1, is unchecked because there is no DNA. From germline, CDR1 is SGHRS and CDR2 YFSETQ. The CDR3 spans 14 residues. This CDR3 reads CASSLAQGNEKLFF.

According to its frequency, this clonotype is large. The rearrangement links TRBV7-9 to TRBJ1-4; absent DNA, TCRdb's TRBD1 call cannot be checked. CDR1 is SEHNR and CDR2 is FQNEAQ in the germline V gene (reference sequence). The CDR3 covers 15 residues. The CDR3 loop reads CASSLTGTGPEKLFF.

This chain connects TRBV20-1 to TRBJ1-3. The germline V gene encodes CDR1 DFQATT and CDR2 SNEGSKA (reference sequence). CDR3 size: 18 residues. The CDR3 region is CREAAFPPGGGSGNTIYF.

This clonotype shows up as large (0.1 to 1%) by frequency. V gene TRBV6-2 or TRBV6-3 combines with J gene TRBJ2-3; TCRdb names TRBD1, which stays unverified in the absence of DNA. Germline V gene sequence: CDR1 MNHEY, CDR2 SVGEGT. CDR3 size: 16 residues. The CDR3 reads CASSYWGGVAEDTQYF.

This clonotype registers medium-sized by frequency. CDR3 sequence reads: CASSEEPGTYNEQFF. This rearrangement joins TRBV2 to TRBJ2-1; lacking DNA, the TRBD1 call made by TCRdb goes unchecked. The CDR3 runs to 15 residues. CDR1 and CDR2 (germline): SNHLY, FYNNEI.

In terms of frequency, this clonotype is medium-sized. The chain links TRBV5-1 to TRBJ1-2; TCRdb returns TRBD1, unconfirmable since there is no DNA. This CDR3 contains 14 residues. Per germline, CDR1 SGHRS and CDR2 YFSETQ. The chain's CDR3 is CASSLGDRNYGYTF.

The rearrangement links TRBV20-1 to TRBJ1-5. This CDR3 spans 13 amino acids. Germline CDR1 DFQATT, CDR2 SNEGSKA (reference sequence). The chain's CDR3 is CSVSTGSNQPQHF.

Considering frequency, this clonotype is large. CDR3 residues: CASSLSPGIPEAFF. The chain has TRBV11-1 and TRBJ1-1; without DNA, the TCRdb call of TRBD1 cannot be checked. CDR1 SGHAT and CDR2 FQDESV come from the germline V gene (reference sequence). This CDR3 comprises 14 residues.

This sequence joins TRBV6-5 and TRBJ2-3; the D gene TCRdb calls, TRBD2, cannot be checked with no DNA. The CDR3 is made up of 19 amino acids. Germline CDR1 is MNHEY and CDR2 is SVGAGI. The CDR3 is CASSEASRLSGGFTDTQYF.

This clonotype is identified as large from frequency. The CDR3 spells CASSFKDTQYF. The genes are TRBV27 and TRBJ2-3. Germline assignment: CDR1 MNHEY and CDR2 SMNVEV (reference sequence). The CDR3 has 11 amino acids.

Measured by frequency, this clonotype is hyperexpanded (1% or more). The V gene is TRBV29-1, the J gene TRBJ2-7; the D call of TRBD1 rests on TCRdb alone, since no DNA is present to check it. CDR1 is SQVTM, CDR2 ANQGSEA, per germline. CDR3 length equals 11 residues. The CDR3 sequence: CSARWGYEQYF.

This clonotype registers large by frequency. V is TRBV6-5 and J is TRBJ2-5; TCRdb designates TRBD2, a call that cannot be tested without DNA. The germline CDR1 and CDR2 sequences are MNHEY and SVGAGI. This CDR3 spans 13 amino acids. The CDR3 spells CASSRRAKTSEYF.

This clonotype ranks as large in terms of frequency. The genes are TRBV6-1 and TRBJ2-7; as DNA is missing, the TRBD1 call by TCRdb cannot be tested. Germline V gene sequence: CDR1 MNHNS, CDR2 SASEGT. The CDR3 extends over 14 amino acids. The CDR3 sequence: CASSQGRASYEQYF.

This clonotype is classed as medium-sized by frequency. The rearrangement uses TRBV7-2 and TRBJ2-1; TCRdb's D gene call, TRBD2, goes unchecked for lack of DNA. Germline V gene data show CDR1 as SGHTA and CDR2 as FQGNSA. This CDR3 region has 15 residues. The chain's CDR3 is CASSPIAATYNEQFF.

This chain uses TRBV20-1 with TRBJ2-1. There are 11 residues in the CDR3. Looked up from germline, CDR1 is DFQATT and CDR2 is SNEGSKA (reference sequence). CDR3 protein: CSARDLLEQFF.

This clonotype is classed as medium-sized by frequency. J is TRBJ2-7 and V is TRBV18. CDR1 is KGHSH, CDR2 LQKENI, per germline. The CDR3 consists of 15 residues. CDR3 amino acids: CASSALASSSYEQYF.

This clonotype is deemed medium-sized by its frequency. The chain combines TRBV20-1 with TRBJ2-5; the TCRdb call, TRBD2, lacks DNA for checking. CDR1 DFQATT and CDR2 SNEGSKA come from the germline V gene (reference sequence). This CDR3 spans 16 amino acids. The CDR3 here is CSARDREGVRGETQYF.

CDR3 protein: CASSLATGDTDTQYF. The chain carries TRBV7-3 and TRBJ2-3; checking the TCRdb D call of TRBD1 is not possible without DNA. The CDR3 runs to 15 residues. Germline V gives CDR1 SGHTA, CDR2 FQGTGA.

This clonotype is labeled medium-sized based on frequency. The chain recombines TRBV24-1 with TRBJ2-5; without DNA, the TCRdb call of TRBD1 cannot be checked. CDR1 KGHDR and CDR2 SFDVKD come from the germline V gene. The CDR3 totals 16 residues. The chain's CDR3 is CATSDPGTGGKETQYF.

Its frequency marks this clonotype as medium-sized. The chain joins TRBV7-2 to TRBJ2-7; TCRdb proposes TRBD1, but this gene call is untestable without DNA. Germline assignment: CDR1 SGHTA and CDR2 FQGNSA. The CDR3 spans 15 residues. This CDR3 is CASSLAGTGWSEQYF.

The chain has TRBV12-3 or TRBV12-4 and TRBJ1-5. The CDR3 contains 13 residues. CDR3: CASWRGSNQPQHF.

Measured by frequency, this clonotype is medium-sized (0.01 to 0.1%). V usage is TRBV24-1 and J usage is TRBJ2-1; TCRdb proposes TRBD2, but this gene call is untestable without DNA. The CDR3 consists of 16 residues. The germline gives CDR1 KGHDR, CDR2 SFDVKD. The CDR3 protein is CATSDLQPSGDNEQFF.

The chain combines TRBV7-2 with TRBJ1-2; the TRBD1 assignment by TCRdb is unverifiable without DNA. This CDR3 comprises 17 residues. Germline CDR1 is SGHTA and CDR2 is FQGNSA. The CDR3 sequence is CASSLSTGDGNLYGYTF.